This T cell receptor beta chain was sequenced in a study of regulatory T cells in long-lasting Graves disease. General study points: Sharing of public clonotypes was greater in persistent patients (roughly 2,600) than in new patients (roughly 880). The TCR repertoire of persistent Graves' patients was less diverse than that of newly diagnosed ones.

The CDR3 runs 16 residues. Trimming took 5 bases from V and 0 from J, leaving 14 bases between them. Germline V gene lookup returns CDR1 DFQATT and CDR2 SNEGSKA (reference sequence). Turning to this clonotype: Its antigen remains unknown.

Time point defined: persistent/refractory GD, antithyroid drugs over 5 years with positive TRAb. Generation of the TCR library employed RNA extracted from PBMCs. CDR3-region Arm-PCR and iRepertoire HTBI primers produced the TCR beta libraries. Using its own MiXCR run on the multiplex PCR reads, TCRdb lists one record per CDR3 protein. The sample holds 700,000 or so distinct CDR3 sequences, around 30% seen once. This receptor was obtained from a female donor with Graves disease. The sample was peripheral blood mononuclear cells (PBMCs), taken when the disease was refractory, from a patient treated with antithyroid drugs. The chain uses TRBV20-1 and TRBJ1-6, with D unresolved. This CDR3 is CSAALRQSSYNSPLHF. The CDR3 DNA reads TGCAGTGCTGCCCTGCGCCAAAGCTCCTATAATTCACCCCTCCACTTT.